Listed here are 20 T cell receptor beta chains from one sample, sequenced in a study of T cell changes during pregnancy in multiple sclerosis. Method: immunoSEQ multiplex PCR; TCRdb's copy keeps in-frame clones and lacks some. The sample lists 78,000 or so clones, 92% occurring once. This material consisted of peripheral blood, taken before pregnancy. Every receptor here comes from a female donor with multiple sclerosis, enrolled in a pregnancy study.

The V gene is TRBV2, the J gene TRBJ2-7, with D possibly TRBD1 on 6 matching bases. CDR1 SNHLY and CDR2 FYNNEI come from the germline V gene. Trimming shortened V by 2 bases and J by 3 bases, and 11 bases separated the two germline ends. The CDR3 has 14 residues. In DNA, the CDR3 is TGTGCCAGCAGTGAATGGCAGGGGAGCTACGAGCAGTACTTC. Translation: CASSEWQGSYEQYF.

The chain employs TRBV27 and TRBJ1-1; TRBD1 matches 8 bases. Germline V gives CDR1 MNHEY, CDR2 SMNVEV (reference sequence). The CDR3 extends over 14 amino acids. The trim removed 5 bases at V and 3 bases at J, leaving 5 bases unmatched. The CDR3 DNA reads TGTGCCAGCAGTGGAGACAGGGGTGACACTGAAGCTTTCTTT. Protein product: CASSGDRGDTEAFF.

The chain links TRBV6-6 to TRBJ1-2; TRBD1 agrees at 7 bases. Germline loops: CDR1 MNHNY, CDR2 SVGAGI (reference sequence). The CDR3 totals 14 residues. V lost 6 bases to trimming and J lost 7 bases; unmatched junction nucleotides: 11. As DNA, the CDR3 is TGTGCCAGCAGCCCACATCGACAGGGTCCTGGCTACACCTTC. Protein: CASSPHRQGPGYTF.

This clone was counted once. V is TRBV28 and J is TRBJ2-3; D perhaps matches TRBD1 (6 bases). The CDR3 consists of 13 residues. Germline CDR1 is MDHEN and CDR2 is SYDVKM. V gave up 3 bases and J gave up 9 bases, with 13 bases separating them. The CDR3 here is CASSFQTGSTQYF. The CDR3, as DNA: TGTGCCAGCAGTTTTCAGACAGGCTCAACGCAGTATTTT.

The chain employs TRBV19 and TRBJ1-2; D is unclear. The CDR3 spans 12 residues. The ends were cut back, 8 bases at V and 5 bases at J, with 12 bases in the middle. Germline V gives CDR1 LNHDA, CDR2 SQIVND (reference sequence). The CDR3 nucleotides are TGTGCCAGTCGCGTCCCGGGATATGGCTACACCTTC. This translates into CASRVPGYGYTF.

The chain joins TRBV19 to TRBJ2-5, with 9 bases aligning to TRBD2. The ends lost 5 bases at V and 5 bases at J; junction bases unmatched: 9. This CDR3 has 15 amino acids. CDR1 is LNHDA, CDR2 SQIVND, per germline (reference sequence). The CDR3 is CASSASGRLQETQYF. CDR3 DNA: TGTGCCAGTAGTGCCAGCGGGAGGCTCCAGGAGACCCAGTACTTC.

This chain's CDR3 is CASSLWREETQYF. CDR3 coding DNA: TGTGCCAGCAGTTTATGGCGGGAAGAGACCCAGTACTTC. The chain employs TRBV28 and TRBJ2-5, with a tentative D call TRBD2 (5 bases). V was cut by 0 bases and J by 3 bases, with 5 bases left in between. The CDR3 length is 13 residues. Germline-derived CDR1 and CDR2 are MDHEN and SYDVKM.

This clone has a handful of counts. The rearrangement uses TRBV6-5 and TRBJ1-1, with no clear D. The V gene lost 3 bases and the J gene lost 3 bases, with 11 bases spanning the gap. The germline gives CDR1 MNHEY, CDR2 SVGAGI. The CDR3 extends over 14 amino acids. The CDR3 spells CASSYQVLDTEAFF. CDR3 sequence (DNA): TGTGCCAGCAGTTATCAGGTTTTAGACACTGAAGCTTTCTTT.

The V gene is TRBV14, the J gene TRBJ2-2; weak D call: TRBD2 (6 bases). CDR1 is SGHDN, CDR2 FVKESK, per germline. Trimming left V 2 bases short and J 5 bases short, with 12 bases between. The CDR3 runs 15 residues. In DNA, the CDR3 is TGTGCCAGCAGCCAATCCGGGAGATGGACCGGGGAGCTGTTTTTT. Translating it yields CASSQSGRWTGELFF.

The rearrangement links TRBV5-6 to TRBJ1-2; D uncertain. The CDR3 contains 15 residues. Germline V gene lookup returns CDR1 SGHDT and CDR2 YYEEEE. The V end lost 2 bases, the J end lost 6 bases, and 17 bases lay between the germline ends. The CDR3: CASSFQVAPSNGYTF. CDR3 sequence (DNA): TGTGCCAGCAGCTTCCAGGTCGCTCCCTCCAATGGCTACACCTTC.

The CDR3: CASSETGGQGREQYF. The CDR3, as DNA: TGTGCCAGCAGTGAAACGGGGGGGCAGGGCCGCGAGCAGTACTTC. The V gene is TRBV25-1, the J gene TRBJ2-7; TRBD2 aligns across 8 bases. The CDR3 sequence is 15 residues long. V shed 2 bases and J 6 bases; nucleotides not matched to a gene: 9. Germline CDR1 and CDR2: MGHDK and SYGVNS.

This sequence joins TRBV21-1 and TRBJ2-3; TRBD1 is the table's D call and was not checked against the DNA. TRBV21-1 is described as a pseudogene. The length of the CDR3 is 13 residues. CDR3 bases: TGTGCCAGCAGGGGACAACCCACAGATACGCAGTATTTT. It yields the protein CASRGQPTDTQYF.

V usage is TRBV27 and J usage is TRBJ2-7; tentative D call: TRBD2 (5 bases). The V end was cut by 6 bases, the J end by 4 bases, with 7 bases between. The CDR3 spans 11 residues. CDR1 and CDR2 (germline): MNHEY, SMNVEV (reference sequence). CDR3 nucleotides: TGTGCCAGCAGGAGAGGGTACGAGCAGTACTTC. It specifies CASRRGYEQYF.

The chain is built from TRBV5-4 and TRBJ1-1; D unresolved. Germline-derived CDR1 and CDR2 are SGHNT and YYREEE (reference sequence). The CDR3 consists of 15 residues. V shed 4 bases and J shed 12 bases, with 25 bases lying between them. The CDR3 spells CASSLPGYPRTQPFF. The CDR3 DNA follows: TGTGCCAGCAGCCTGCCAGGTTATCCGAGAACCCAACCTTTCTTT.

The rearrangement links TRBV23-1 to TRBJ2-6, with 10 bases aligning to TRBD2. TRBV23-1 carries the ORF label, with uncertain function. V was pared by 4 bases and J by 0 bases, with 15 bases of the junction left unmatched. CDR3 length: 21 residues. CDR3 loop: CASSPIPPGTSEISGANVLTF. The CDR3 DNA sequence: TGCGCCAGCAGTCCAATTCCACCCGGGACTAGCGAGATCTCTGGGGCCAACGTCCTGACTTTC.

The sample holds one count of this clone. The chain carries TRBV29-1 and TRBJ2-7; 9 nucleotides line up with TRBD2. Germline assignment: CDR1 SQVTM and CDR2 ANQGSEA. The ends lost 6 bases at V and 0 bases at J; junction bases unmatched: 9. This CDR3 region has 15 residues. CDR3 coding DNA: TGCAGCGTAATTCTGACTAGCGGAAGCTCCTACGAGCAGTACTTC. Amino acids: CSVILTSGSSYEQYF.

The chain joins TRBV5-1 to TRBJ2-7; D ambiguous. Trimming cost V 0 bases and J 2 bases, with 9 bases left between them. This CDR3 has 14 residues. CDR1 is SGHRS, CDR2 YFSETQ, per germline. The CDR3 DNA reads TGCGCCAGCAGCTTGGGCGGAGCTACCTACGAGCAGTACTTC. Translating it yields CASSLGGATYEQYF.

The V call is TRBV11-2, the J call TRBJ2-3; no definite D call. The V end was cut by 5 bases, the J end by 2 bases, with 5 bases between. CDR3 length: 12 amino acids. Germline CDR1 reads SGHAT; CDR2 reads FQNNGV. DNA for the CDR3: TGTGCCAGCAGCCAAGCCACAGATACGCAGTATTTT. Its protein product is CASSQATDTQYF.

The rearrangement joins TRBV9 to TRBJ2-1; 9 bases are shared with TRBD2. V gave up 1 base and J gave up 8 bases; unmatched junction bases: 4. CDR3 size: 14 residues. CDR1 SGDLS and CDR2 YYNGEE come from the germline V gene. The CDR3 loop is CASSVQGLADEQFF. The CDR3 DNA reads TGTGCCAGCAGCGTACAGGGACTAGCTGATGAGCAGTTCTTC.

Here the CDR3 DNA reads TGTGCCAGCAGCGGTCGGGACAGGGGATGGAAGACCGGGGAGCTGTTTTTT. It is translated as CASSGRDRGWKTGELFF. The V gene is TRBV28, the J gene TRBJ2-2; the match to TRBD1 covers 10 bases. Trimming took 6 bases from V and 5 from J; bases not matched to a gene: 12. Germline V gene data show CDR1 as MDHEN and CDR2 as SYDVKM. The CDR3 sequence is 17 residues long.